This TCR beta chain was profiled in a study of T cells expressing NK-cell markers. Study in general: Each TCR beta repertoire originated in sorted T cells that were CD3+CD56+NKG2C+, CD3+CD56+NKG2C- or CD3+CD56-NKG2C+. Points from the study as a whole: For a few donors, these clonotypes were likewise the leading ones in the CD3+CD56-NKG2C+ fraction. HCMV specificity was not established for the expanded NKG2C+ T cell clones.

CDR1 and CDR2 (germline): MNHEY, SVGEGT. The CDR3 covers 15 residues. As regards this clonotype: No antigen is known for it.

UMI-tagged 5'RACE template switching yielded the TCR beta cDNA. TCRdb re-called the 5' RACE reads and gives one entry per CDR3 protein, without DNA. The listing contains some 460,000 distinct CDR3 sequences. The sequencing sample was made of blood T cells: a sorted CD56 or NKG2C T cell subset, CD4+ or CD8+ T cells, or bulk PBMC T cells (not recorded which). The genes are TRBV6-2 or TRBV6-3 and TRBJ2-4; TCRdb selects TRBD1, and the lack of DNA leaves this call unchecked. The clonotype was recovered from a woman in her fifties or sixties in good health. Here the CDR3 reads CASSYAADRGYIQYF.